Presented here are 4 T cell receptor beta chains from one specimen sequenced in a study of CD8+CD57+ T cells in acquired aplastic anemia. Genomic DNA provided the template from which TCR beta VDJ and CDR3 profiles were obtained. TCRdb fed the reads into MiXCR, producing one record per CDR3 protein. This repertoire shows approximately 190,000 distinct CDR3 sequences, around 45% found once; its top ten account for 8% to 10%. Individuals selected for sequencing had exhibited CD8+CD57+ cell expansion on flow cytometry. Source material: sorted CD4+, CD8+, or CD8+CD57+ T cells (not recorded which) from PBMCs. Receptors originate from a human donor with aplastic anemia.

The chain combines TRBV2 with TRBJ1-2; D call uncertain. This CDR3 is built from 12 residues. The ends were cut back, 4 bases at V and 4 bases at J, with 7 bases in the middle. Germline lookup yields CDR1 SNHLY and CDR2 FYNNEI. The CDR3 here is CASSVQAYGYTF. The CDR3 nucleotides read TGTGCCAGCAGTGTCCAGGCCTATGGCTACACCTTC.

The CDR3 DNA reads TGCGCCAGCAGCCAAGGGGCGGCAAGGGTTTCACCCCTCCACTTT. Translating it yields CASSQGAARVSPLHF. The chain combines TRBV4-1 with TRBJ1-6; D ambiguous. The CDR3 consists of 15 residues. Germline V gene sequence: CDR1 MGHRA, CDR2 YSYEKL. Trimming removed 1 base from V and 9 bases from J, with 13 bases in between.

This clonotype was seen more than once but under ten times. As DNA, the CDR3 is TGCGCCAGCAGCTTGCGGTCGGCGACGCTAGCGGGGGTTAACAATGAGCAGTTCTTC. The encoded protein is CASSLRSATLAGVNNEQFF. The chain is built from TRBV5-1 and TRBJ2-1, with TRBD2 identical over 10 bases. Losses at the gene ends were 1 base for V and 5 bases for J; bases not matched to a gene: 15. CDR3 length: 19 amino acids. The germline V gene has CDR1 SGHRS and CDR2 YFSETQ.

The chain combines TRBV11-2 with TRBJ2-1, with D tentatively TRBD2 (5 bases). Trimming removed 5 bases at V and 10 bases at J, with 18 bases between. Germline values: CDR1 SGHAT, CDR2 FQNNGV. The CDR3 runs to 14 residues. CDR3 sequence reads: CASSTHELGVEQFF. The CDR3, as DNA: TGTGCCAGCAGCACCCATGAACTGGGAGTAGAGCAGTTCTTC.